The T cell receptor beta chain described here comes from a study of graft-versus-host responses after intestinal transplantation. Here immunoSEQ multiplex PCR was the method, and the copy in TCRdb shows in-frame clones only, minus some. The sample has about 20,000 clones; under 50% are singletons. Plated together were some 200,000 CFSE-labeled responder cells and some 200,000 irradiated, violet-dye-labeled stimulator cells. Sorting was performed after the reaction on proliferating CFSE-low CD3+CD4+ and CD3+CD8+ responders. Germline V gives CDR1 MNHNY, CDR2 SVGAGI (reference sequence). Trimming took 6 bases from V and 7 from J, leaving 21 bases between them. This CDR3 has 15 amino acids. This clone turned up a few times.

Sequences were derived from alloreactive CD4+ T cells from a mixed lymphocyte reaction culture, sampled before intestinal transplant. The subset denotes: CFSE-low proliferating T cells sorted from approximately six-day pre-transplant mixed lymphocyte reaction (GvH or HvG direction). The origin of this receptor is a human patient who received an intestinal transplant. The genes are TRBV6-6 and TRBJ1-2; no clear D. The CDR3 loop is CASRRTDSTNTGYTF. The CDR3 DNA follows: TGTGCCAGCAGAAGGACGGACTCAACTAATACTGGCTACACCTTC.